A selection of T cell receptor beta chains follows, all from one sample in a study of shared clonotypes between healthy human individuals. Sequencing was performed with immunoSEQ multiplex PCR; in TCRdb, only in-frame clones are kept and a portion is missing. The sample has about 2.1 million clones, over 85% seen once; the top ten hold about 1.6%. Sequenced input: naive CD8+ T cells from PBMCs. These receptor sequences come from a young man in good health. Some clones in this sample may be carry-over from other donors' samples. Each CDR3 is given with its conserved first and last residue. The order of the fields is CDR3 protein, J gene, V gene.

CASSPGTSGNHRPYNEQFF | TRBJ2-1 | TRBV5-1
CASSFEGWNSPLHF | TRBJ1-6 | TRBV28
CASSYRDRASEQYF | TRBJ2-7 | TRBV6-5
CAISDMLLGANVLTF | TRBJ2-6 | TRBV10-3
CAWSQGVSGYTF | TRBJ1-2 | TRBV30
CASSLGVQGSGDQPQHF | TRBJ1-5 | TRBV7-8
CASSPGQGRYEQYF | TRBJ2-7 | TRBV27
CASRRQGLSGANVLTF | TRBJ2-6 | TRBV5-6
CASSYRTDAHGGQYF | TRBJ2-5 | TRBV7-8
CASSFWGIRGLQETQYF | TRBJ2-5 | TRBV7-6
CASRPSPLAGGYNEQFF | TRBJ2-1 | TRBV27
CASSGRSGILYEQYF | TRBJ2-7 | TRBV2
CASSQDLWEQFF | TRBJ2-1 | TRBV4-2
CASSVSPGASEQYF | TRBJ2-7 | TRBV27
CASSPGENTGELFF | TRBJ2-2 | TRBV4-1
CASSTDDRVSGNTIYF | TRBJ1-3 | TRBV5-1
CASSLEQVNGELFF | TRBJ2-2 | TRBV5-1
CASSQQVTGELFF | TRBJ2-2 | TRBV6-6
CASSLLGSEATTGELFF | TRBJ2-2 | TRBV7-9
CASRTSGRDTDTQYF | TRBJ2-3 | TRBV7-2
CASSAGGSYEQYF | TRBJ2-7 | TRBV9
CASSSTVGIHEQYF | TRBJ2-7 | TRBV13
CSVEGGQNYGYTF | TRBJ1-2 | TRBV29-1